This is a list of T cell receptor beta chains from one sample in a study of T cells after yellow fever vaccination. TCRdb recomputed calls from the 5' RACE reads with MiXCR, one row per CDR3 protein. Of about 30,000 distinct CDR3 sequences in the sample, roughly 4.5% are singletons; the top ten hold around half. Material: CD8+ T cells sorted from PBMCs, obtained 5 days after the yellow fever booster vaccination. The receptors stem from a man aged 25-40 years who received the YFV17D yellow fever vaccine. The CDR3 runs from the conserved cysteine through the conserved F or W. Each record gives: clone size, J gene, D gene, V gene, CDR3 DNA, CDR3 protein. D genes are given only for firm matches. Rows may omit the clone size; those that give it use once, few, many or a size class.

clone size: many
J gene: TRBJ1-5
D gene: -
V gene: TRBV9
CDR3 DNA: TGTGCCAGCAGCGCCGCGGGAGGCAATCAGCCCCAGCATTTT
CDR3 protein: CASSAAGGNQPQHF

clone size: many
J gene: TRBJ2-3
D gene: TRBD2
V gene: TRBV9
CDR3 DNA: TGTGCCAGCAGCGGCGGGGGGGGCGGGGATACGCAGTATTTT
CDR3 protein: CASSGGGGGDTQYF

clone size: many
J gene: TRBJ2-5
D gene: -
V gene: TRBV4-3
CDR3 DNA: TGCGCCAGCAGCCCACAACAGGGTTCGGAGACCCAGTACTTC
CDR3 protein: CASSPQQGSETQYF

clone size: many
J gene: TRBJ2-7
D gene: TRBD1
V gene: TRBV6-5
CDR3 DNA: TGTGCCAGCACCCCCCCCGGGACAGCCCTCTACGAGCAGTACTTC
CDR3 protein: CASTPPGTALYEQYF

clone size: many
J gene: TRBJ2-1
D gene: -
V gene: TRBV19
CDR3 DNA: TGTGCCAGTAGTGCGTATAGGGATGAGCAGTTCTTC
CDR3 protein: CASSAYRDEQFF

clone size: many
J gene: TRBJ2-1
D gene: TRBD2
V gene: TRBV19
CDR3 DNA: TGTGCCAGTAGCGGGACTAGCGGAGACAATGAGCAGTTCTTC
CDR3 protein: CASSGTSGDNEQFF

clone size: many
J gene: TRBJ2-7
D gene: -
V gene: TRBV30
CDR3 DNA: TGTGCCTGGAGGTCTAAGGCTACAACCTACGAGCAGTACTTC
CDR3 protein: CAWRSKATTYEQYF

clone size: many
J gene: TRBJ1-6
D gene: -
V gene: TRBV27
CDR3 DNA: TGTGCCAGCAGTCTAGGGGGTAGTTCACCCCTCCACTTT
CDR3 protein: CASSLGGSSPLHF

clone size: many
J gene: TRBJ2-7
D gene: -
V gene: TRBV5-6
CDR3 DNA: TGTGCCAGCAGCTGGACAGACGAGCAGTACTTC
CDR3 protein: CASSWTDEQYF

clone size: many
J gene: TRBJ2-1
D gene: -
V gene: TRBV6-2/TRBV6-3
CDR3 DNA: TGTGCCAGCAGTTATTTTTCAGCCTACAATGAGCAGTTCTTC
CDR3 protein: CASSYFSAYNEQFF

clone size: many
J gene: TRBJ2-2
D gene: -
V gene: TRBV27
CDR3 DNA: TGTGCCAGCAGTTTATCGTCAACCGGGGAGCTGTTTTTT
CDR3 protein: CASSLSSTGELFF

clone size: many
J gene: TRBJ2-5
D gene: TRBD2
V gene: TRBV3-1
CDR3 DNA: TGTGCCAGCAGCCAAGTCGGACTAGCGGGAGAAATCGAGACCCAGTACTTC
CDR3 protein: CASSQVGLAGEIETQYF

clone size: many
J gene: TRBJ2-1
D gene: TRBD2
V gene: TRBV6-5
CDR3 DNA: TGTGCCAGCAGTTACTTTACTAGCGGGAGCTCTGAGCAGTTCTTC
CDR3 protein: CASSYFTSGSSEQFF

clone size: many
J gene: TRBJ2-3
D gene: TRBD2
V gene: TRBV20-1
CDR3 DNA: TGCAGTGCTAGAGAGTGGGACTACGGCGCAGATACGCAGTATTTT
CDR3 protein: CSAREWDYGADTQYF

clone size: many
J gene: TRBJ2-3
D gene: -
V gene: TRBV10-3
CDR3 DNA: TGTGCCATCAGTGAGGCAGGGACGTACGGCACAGATACGCAGTATTTT
CDR3 protein: CAISEAGTYGTDTQYF

clone size: many
J gene: TRBJ2-7
D gene: -
V gene: TRBV11-2
CDR3 DNA: TGTGCCAGCAGCTTAGTTGGGTCCTACGAGCAGTACTTC
CDR3 protein: CASSLVGSYEQYF

clone size: many
J gene: TRBJ2-7
D gene: -
V gene: TRBV12-3/TRBV12-4
CDR3 DNA: TGTGCCAGTAGCATTTCCTACGAGCAGTACTTC
CDR3 protein: CASSISYEQYF

clone size: -
J gene: TRBJ2-1
D gene: TRBD2
V gene: TRBV20-1
CDR3 DNA: TGCTGCGCCACACCGTTGACTAGCGGGATTCACCATGAGCAGTTCTTC
CDR3 protein: CCATPLTSGIHHEQFF

clone size: many
J gene: TRBJ2-7
D gene: TRBD1
V gene: TRBV19
CDR3 DNA: TGTGCCAGTAGTCGTACAGGGGTGTCCTACGAGCAGTACTTC
CDR3 protein: CASSRTGVSYEQYF

clone size: many
J gene: TRBJ2-3
D gene: -
V gene: TRBV5-6
CDR3 DNA: TGTGCCAGCAGCTTGGCGGGACTCAGCCTGGGGGATACGCAGTATTTT
CDR3 protein: CASSLAGLSLGDTQYF

clone size: many
J gene: TRBJ2-1
D gene: TRBD1
V gene: TRBV7-6
CDR3 DNA: TGTGCCAGTGGCTTTGGGGGGACAGGGGTCAATGAGCAGTTCTTC
CDR3 protein: CASGFGGTGVNEQFF

clone size: many
J gene: TRBJ2-3
D gene: TRBD1
V gene: TRBV7-2
CDR3 DNA: TGTGCCAGCAGCCCAGGACAGGGTGTGACAGATACGCAGTATTTT
CDR3 protein: CASSPGQGVTDTQYF

clone size: many
J gene: TRBJ1-2
D gene: TRBD1
V gene: TRBV29-1
CDR3 DNA: TGCAGCGTTGGCAGGGGGCACGGCTACACCTTC
CDR3 protein: CSVGRGHGYTF

clone size: many
J gene: TRBJ2-3
D gene: -
V gene: TRBV3-1
CDR3 DNA: TGTGCCAGCAGCCACGACGGCGCCCCCGATACGCAGTATTTT
CDR3 protein: CASSHDGAPDTQYF

clone size: many
J gene: TRBJ2-3
D gene: TRBD2
V gene: TRBV15
CDR3 DNA: TGTGCCACCAGCAGTGACCGGACTAGCGATTCGCAAGATACGCAGTATTTT
CDR3 protein: CATSSDRTSDSQDTQYF

clone size: many
J gene: TRBJ2-2
D gene: -
V gene: TRBV30
CDR3 DNA: TGTGCCTGGAGTCCGATCAGGGACACCGGGGAGCTGTTTTTT
CDR3 protein: CAWSPIRDTGELFF